This entry lists 21 T cell receptor beta chains sequenced from one sample in a study of early T cells in non-severe SARS-CoV-2 infection. Using its own MiXCR run on the 5' RACE reads, TCRdb lists one record per CDR3 protein. The sample consists of some 45,000 distinct CDR3 sequences, 4% to 4.5% of them appearing once. Sequencing used whole blood. These receptors were obtained from an adult who was a healthcare worker with PCR-confirmed SARS-CoV-2 infection or an uninfected control (not recorded which).

The chain has TRBV3-1 and TRBJ2-7, with D tentatively TRBD2 (5 bases). CDR3 size: 13 residues. With 4 bases removed from V and 4 bases from J, the gap between germline ends came to 11 bases. Germline CDR1 is LGHDT and CDR2 is YNNKEL (reference sequence). The CDR3 region is CASSLRRGYEQYF. The CDR3 DNA reads TGTGCCAGCAGCCTTCGACGGGGATACGAGCAGTACTTC.

Many counts were recorded for this clonotype. The chain is built from TRBV4-1 and TRBJ2-5; TRBD2 might be the D (6 bases). The CDR3 spans 15 residues. Per the germline V gene, CDR1 is MGHRA and CDR2 is YSYEKL. The V and J ends lost 0 bases and 0 bases respectively, with 8 bases between them. CDR3 coding DNA: TGCGCCAGCAGCCAAGATTGGGACTACCAAGAGACCCAGTACTTC. Translating it yields CASSQDWDYQETQYF.

The genes are TRBV24-1 and TRBJ2-3; a possible D gene is TRBD2 (6 bases). V lost 4 bases, J lost 9 bases, and 16 bases lay in between. There are 14 residues in the CDR3. From germline, CDR1 is KGHDR and CDR2 SFDVKD. In DNA form, the CDR3 reads TGTGCCACCAGTGACCCGACGGGGGATGACACGCAGTATTTT. Amino acids: CATSDPTGDDTQYF.

This clonotype was seen many times. V is TRBV7-8 and J is TRBJ2-7, with 8 bases that match TRBD2. V lost 5 bases, J lost 2 bases, and 11 bases stayed unmatched. Per germline, CDR1 SGHVS and CDR2 FQNEAQ. This CDR3 region has 16 residues. The CDR3 region is CASSPAGTSFTYEQYF. Here the CDR3 DNA reads TGTGCCAGCAGCCCTGCCGGGACTAGTTTTACCTACGAGCAGTACTTC.

There are a few counts of this clonotype. The V gene is TRBV6-6, the J gene TRBJ2-5, with 11 nucleotides matching TRBD2. CDR3 length: 15 amino acids. With V trimmed by 5 bases and J by 4 bases, 6 bases remained unmatched. Looked up from germline, CDR1 is MNHNY and CDR2 is SVGAGI (reference sequence). The DNA for the CDR3 is TGTGCCAGCAGTCTAGCGGGGGGCACCGTAGAGACCCAGTACTTC. Its protein product is CASSLAGGTVETQYF.

This clonotype has ten or more counts. The rearrangement links TRBV4-1 to TRBJ2-2; TRBD1 agrees at 9 bases. The V gene end was trimmed by 3 bases and the J gene end by 6 bases; junction bases not matched to a gene: 11. Looked up from germline, CDR1 is MGHRA and CDR2 is YSYEKL. The CDR3 is made up of 17 amino acids. This CDR3 is CASSQAPGTGSAGELFF. CDR3 sequence (DNA): TGCGCCAGCAGCCAGGCCCCCGGGACAGGGAGCGCCGGGGAGCTGTTTTTT.

At least ten counts were recorded for this clonotype. V and J are TRBV3-1 and TRBJ2-5; perhaps D is TRBD1 or TRBD2 (5 bases each). Germline V gene data show CDR1 as LGHDT and CDR2 as YNNKEL (reference sequence). The CDR3 extends over 17 amino acids. Trimming pared 0 bases from V and 2 bases from J, leaving 16 bases between. CDR3 DNA sequence: TGTGCCAGCAGCCAAGATTGGTGGGACCAGCAGCAAGAGACCCAGTACTTC. Its translation: CASSQDWWDQQQETQYF.

The CDR3 loop is CASSSEYNEQFF. The CDR3 DNA reads as TGTGCCAGCAGCTCAGAGTACAATGAGCAGTTCTTC. The J gene is TRBJ2-1, the V gene TRBV11-3; D unresolved. This CDR3 is built from 12 residues. Between the trimmed V and J ends, which lost 4 bases and 4 bases, there was a span of 5 bases. Germline CDR1 reads SGHNT; CDR2 reads YENEEA.

The chain couples TRBV11-1 to TRBJ2-7; a possible D gene is TRBD2 (5 bases). Trimming took 0 bases from V and 1 from J, leaving 7 bases between them. This CDR3 spans 14 amino acids. Germline lookup yields CDR1 SGHAT and CDR2 FQDESV (reference sequence). CDR3 bases: TGTGCCAGCAGCTTAGCGGGAGTATCCTACGAGCAGTACTTC. Translated: CASSLAGVSYEQYF.

At least ten counts were recorded for this clonotype. The chain recombines TRBV7-3 with TRBJ2-7; 11 bases line up with TRBD2. Germline CDR1 SGHTA, CDR2 FQGTGA. CDR3 size: 17 residues. J gave up 3 bases and V 5 bases, and 12 bases lay outside the gene matches. The CDR3 region has the DNA TGTGCCAGCAGCCAATACACGGAGGGACTAGCGGACTACGAGCAGTACTTC. Residues: CASSQYTEGLADYEQYF.

In this sample, this clonotype turned up many times. Written as DNA, the CDR3 is TGTGCCAGCAGCTTATCCGGCGGGTACAGGGGCGGGGAGCTGTTTTTT. Encoded protein: CASSLSGGYRGGELFF. V usage is TRBV7-2 and J usage is TRBJ2-2; 7 bases are a match to TRBD1. Losses at the gene ends were 2 bases for V and 7 bases for J; bases not matched to a gene: 10. The CDR3 extends over 16 amino acids. Germline V gene sequence: CDR1 SGHTA, CDR2 FQGNSA.

This clonotype was counted a few times. The chain employs TRBV25-1 and TRBJ1-4; TRBD1 is a possible D gene (6 bases). Germline V gene data show CDR1 as MGHDK and CDR2 as SYGVNS. V was shortened by 6 bases and J by 7 bases, with 18 bases between the two germline ends. The CDR3 covers 15 residues. The CDR3: CASSFAGAVGEKLFF. The CDR3 DNA follows: TGTGCCAGCAGCTTTGCAGGGGCGGTGGGTGAAAAACTGTTTTTT.

At least ten counts were recorded for this clonotype. V gene TRBV7-9 combines with J gene TRBJ2-6; 11 bases map to TRBD1. Per the germline V gene, CDR1 is SEHNR and CDR2 is FQNEAQ (reference sequence). Trimming removed 5 bases from V and 2 bases from J; junction bases left unmatched: 8. The CDR3 has 18 residues. The CDR3, as DNA: TGTGCCAGCAGCCCCGGGACAGGGGGGTTAGCTGGGGCCAACGTCCTGACTTTC. Translated: CASSPGTGGLAGANVLTF.

This clonotype was counted ten times or more. This chain connects TRBV11-2 to TRBJ2-7; D ambiguous. Germline loops: CDR1 SGHAT, CDR2 FQNNGV. This CDR3 contains 16 residues. Deletions cut 1 base from V and 5 bases from J, with 18 bases between. The CDR3 loop is CASSLVMALRSHEQYF. Here the CDR3 DNA reads TGTGCCAGCAGCTTAGTTATGGCCCTCCGTTCTCACGAGCAGTACTTC.

This clonotype was seen ten or more times. This sequence joins TRBV7-2 and TRBJ1-1; D not certain. Trimming stripped 0 bases from V and 0 bases from J, with 11 bases between. This CDR3 spans 16 amino acids. Germline CDR1 is SGHTA and CDR2 is FQGNSA. CDR3 bases: TGTGCCAGCAGCTTAGCCCTCTACTGGTTGAACACTGAAGCTTTCTTT. The encoded protein is CASSLALYWLNTEAFF.

This clonotype was seen repeatedly, ten times or more. The gene calls are TRBV4-1 and TRBJ2-3; 7 nucleotides match TRBD2. The CDR3 is 18 residues long. The J segment lost 1 base and the V segment lost 3 bases, leaving 13 bases of the junction unmatched. Per the germline V gene, CDR1 is MGHRA and CDR2 is YSYEKL. CDR3 region: CASSHREAGVGRTDTQYF. CDR3 coding DNA: TGCGCCAGCAGCCATCGGGAGGCGGGAGTAGGGCGCACAGATACGCAGTATTTT.

There are many counts of this clonotype. The chain recombines TRBV29-1 with TRBJ1-2, with D possibly TRBD1 on 5 matching bases. V was shortened by 6 bases and J by 8 bases, with 25 bases between the two germline ends. This CDR3 is 15 amino acids long. Germline CDR1 SQVTM, CDR2 ANQGSEA. CDR3 in DNA: TGCAGCGTCGACACTACAGGTCTCCTAAAGGGAGGCTACACCTTC. Translation: CSVDTTGLLKGGYTF.

In this sample, this clonotype turned up many times. The chain uses TRBV6-5 and TRBJ1-1; D remains unclear. The CDR3 is made up of 13 amino acids. Per germline, CDR1 MNHEY and CDR2 SVGAGI. Trimming pared 6 bases from V and 2 bases from J, leaving 10 bases between. The CDR3 DNA reads TGTGCCAGCAGCCCAGAAAGAAACACTGAAGCTTTCTTT. Its translation is CASSPERNTEAFF.

This clonotype occurred many times. This chain uses TRBV5-4 with TRBJ2-1; 12 nucleotides line up with TRBD2. V lost 4 bases and J lost 10; bases outside the gene matches: 12. The CDR3 length is 16 residues. The germline CDR1 and CDR2 sequences are SGHNT and YYREEE (reference sequence). The CDR3 here is CASSRGLAGASGEQFF. The DNA for the CDR3 is TGTGCCAGCAGCAGGGGACTAGCGGGTGCCAGCGGGGAGCAGTTCTTC.

This clonotype was found many times. The chain carries TRBV30 and TRBJ2-6, with TRBD1 matching 7 bases. The CDR3 contains 15 residues. J gave up 2 bases and V 3 bases, and 4 bases lay outside the gene matches. Germline CDR1 is GTSNPN and CDR2 is SVGIG (reference sequence). CDR3 residues: CAWSPGQPGANVLTF. The CDR3 nucleotides are TGTGCCTGGAGCCCGGGACAGCCTGGGGCCAACGTCCTGACTTTC.

This clonotype showed up many times. The rearrangement joins TRBV13 to TRBJ1-2, with 9 bases lining up with TRBD1. Trimming removed 4 bases from V and 5 bases from J; junction bases left unmatched: 8. The CDR3 extends over 15 amino acids. The germline V gene encodes CDR1 PRHDT and CDR2 FYEKMQ (reference sequence). This CDR3 is CASSSQGAFKYGYTF. DNA for the CDR3: TGTGCCAGCAGCTCACAGGGGGCGTTCAAGTATGGCTACACCTTC.